This TCR beta chain was identified in a study of blood T cell repertoires in COVID-19. The CDR3 runs to 13 residues. Per germline, CDR1 MNHEY and CDR2 SVGAGI. The V end lost 0 bases, the J end lost 6 bases, and 8 bases lay between the germline ends. As originally analysed: The assay estimated nucleated cells by amplifying reference gene primers. Sequenced by immunoSEQ multiplex PCR; TCRdb stores in-frame clones only, minus some. From that table come the V and J calls and clone size; the DNA was used to work out D and trimming. The sample lists fewer than 450,000 clones; about nine tenths were seen once.

J is TRBJ1-1 and V is TRBV6-5; D is uncertain. The sequencing sample was made of peripheral blood. The sequence came from a woman between 65 and 79 years old with COVID-19, enrolled during active disease. The CDR3 coding sequence is TGTGCCAGCAGTTACTCGAATACGGCTGAAGCTTTCTTT. It is translated as CASSYSNTAEAFF.